This record concerns one T cell receptor (beta chain) sequence. The V and J ends lost 3 bases and 10 bases respectively, with 13 bases between them. This CDR3 has 13 residues. Germline CDR1 reads SGHNT; CDR2 reads YENEEA. The data derive from a study of immune evolution from preneoplasia to lung adenocarcinoma. Produced via immunoSEQ multiplex PCR; TCRdb's table is partial and in-frame only. The sample has several thousand clones, over 75% seen once. The chain joins TRBV11-3 to TRBJ2-1; no definite D call. The sequencing input was FFPE invasive lung adenocarcinoma tissue. The sequence came from a person aged 50-59 years with lung adenocarcinoma. CDR3 in DNA: TGTGCCAGCAGCTTTTTTCCCCACCTGGAGCAGTTCTTC. Translated, it gives CASSFFPHLEQFF.